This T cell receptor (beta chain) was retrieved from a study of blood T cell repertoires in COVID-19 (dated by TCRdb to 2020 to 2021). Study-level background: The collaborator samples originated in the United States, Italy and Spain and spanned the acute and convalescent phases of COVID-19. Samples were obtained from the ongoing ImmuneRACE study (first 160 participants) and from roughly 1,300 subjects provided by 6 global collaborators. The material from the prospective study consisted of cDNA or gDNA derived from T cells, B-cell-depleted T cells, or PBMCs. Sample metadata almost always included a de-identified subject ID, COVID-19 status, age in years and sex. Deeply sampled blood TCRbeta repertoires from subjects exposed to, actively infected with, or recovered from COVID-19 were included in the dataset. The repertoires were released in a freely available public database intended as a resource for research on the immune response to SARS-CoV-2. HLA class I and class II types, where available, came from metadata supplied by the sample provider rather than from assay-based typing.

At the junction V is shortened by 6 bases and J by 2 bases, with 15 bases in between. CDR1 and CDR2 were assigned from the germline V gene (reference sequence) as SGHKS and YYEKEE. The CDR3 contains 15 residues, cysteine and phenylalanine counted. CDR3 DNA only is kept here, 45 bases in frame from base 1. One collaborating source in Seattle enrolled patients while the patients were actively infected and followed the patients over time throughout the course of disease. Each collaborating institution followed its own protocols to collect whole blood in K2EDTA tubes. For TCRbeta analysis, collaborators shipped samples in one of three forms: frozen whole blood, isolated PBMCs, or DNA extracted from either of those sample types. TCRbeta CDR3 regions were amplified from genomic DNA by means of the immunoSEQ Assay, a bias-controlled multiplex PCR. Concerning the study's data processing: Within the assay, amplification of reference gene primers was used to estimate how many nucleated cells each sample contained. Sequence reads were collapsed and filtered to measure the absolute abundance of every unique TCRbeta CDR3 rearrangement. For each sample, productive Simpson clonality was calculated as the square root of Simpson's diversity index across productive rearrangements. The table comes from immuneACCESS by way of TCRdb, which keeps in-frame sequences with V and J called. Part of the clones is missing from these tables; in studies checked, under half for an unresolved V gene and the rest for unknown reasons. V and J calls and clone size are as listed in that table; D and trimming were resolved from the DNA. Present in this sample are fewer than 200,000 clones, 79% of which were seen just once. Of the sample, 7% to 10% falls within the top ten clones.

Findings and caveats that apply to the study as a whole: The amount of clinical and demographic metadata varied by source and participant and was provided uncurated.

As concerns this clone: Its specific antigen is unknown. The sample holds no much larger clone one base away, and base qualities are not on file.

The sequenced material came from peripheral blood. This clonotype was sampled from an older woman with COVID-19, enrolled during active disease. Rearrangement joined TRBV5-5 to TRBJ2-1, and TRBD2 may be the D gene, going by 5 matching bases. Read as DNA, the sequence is TGTGCCAGCACCCCCGAGTGGCGGGCCTACAATGAGCAGTTCTTC. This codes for CASTPEWRAYNEQFF.